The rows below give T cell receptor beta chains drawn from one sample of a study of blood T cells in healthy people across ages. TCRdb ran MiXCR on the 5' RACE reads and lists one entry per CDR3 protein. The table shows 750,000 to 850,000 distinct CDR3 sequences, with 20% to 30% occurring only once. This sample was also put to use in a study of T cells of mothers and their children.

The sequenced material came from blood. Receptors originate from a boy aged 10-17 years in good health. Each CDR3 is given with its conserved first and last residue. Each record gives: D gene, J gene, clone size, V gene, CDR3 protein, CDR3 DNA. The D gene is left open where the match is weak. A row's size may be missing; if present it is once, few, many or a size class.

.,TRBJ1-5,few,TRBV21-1,CASSVKCWAEINQPQHF,TGTGCCAGCAGCGTAAAATGCTGGGCAGAGATCAATCAGCCCCAGCATTTT
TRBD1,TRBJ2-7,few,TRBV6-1,CATGQLSYEQYF,TGTGCCACGGGACAGCTCTCCTACGAGCAGTACTTC
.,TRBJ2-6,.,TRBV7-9,CASSPRRGGSGANVLTF,TGTGCCAGCAGCCCCCGCCGGGGTGGCTCCGGGGCCAACGTCCTGACTTTC
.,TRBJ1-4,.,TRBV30,CAWSPSSTNEKLFF,TGTGCCTGGAGCCCTAGTTCAACTAATGAAAAACTGTTTTTT
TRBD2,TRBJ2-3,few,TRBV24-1,CATSDSDTGLADTDTQYF,TGTGCCACCAGTGATTCAGACACAGGACTAGCGGACACAGATACGCAGTATTTT
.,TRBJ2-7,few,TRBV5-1,CASSLDPLRDGGVSYEQYF,TGCGCCAGCAGCTTGGACCCCTTGCGGGACGGTGGGGTTTCCTACGAGCAGTACTTC
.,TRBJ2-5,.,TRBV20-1,CSGGAGGQTQYF,TGCAGTGGGGGAGCGGGTGGGCAGACCCAGTACTTC
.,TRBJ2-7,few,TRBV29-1,CSVRPFTSGSEQYF,TGCAGCGTTCGACCCTTCACTTCCGGGAGCGAGCAGTACTTC
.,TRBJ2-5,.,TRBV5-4,CASRRGNQETQYF,TGTGCCAGCAGACGGGGGAACCAAGAGACCCAGTACTTC
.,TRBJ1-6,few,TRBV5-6,CASSYGRGSYNSPLHF,TGTGCCAGCAGCTACGGGCGGGGCTCCTATAATTCACCCCTCCACTTT
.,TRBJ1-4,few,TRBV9,CASSRGVKNEKLFF,TGTGCCAGCAGTAGGGGGGTAAAAAATGAAAAACTGTTTTTT
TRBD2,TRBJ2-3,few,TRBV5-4,CASSLPGEGGDTQCF,TGTGCCAGCAGCTTGCCGGGAGAGGGAGGGGATACGCAGTGTTTT
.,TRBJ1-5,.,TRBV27,CASRAMGLVNQPQHF,TGTGCCAGCAGGGCGATGGGGCTAGTCAATCAGCCCCAGCATTTT
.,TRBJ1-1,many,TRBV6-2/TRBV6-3,CASSYSGGNTEAFF,TGTGCCAGCAGTTACTCAGGGGGGAACACTGAAGCTTTCTTT
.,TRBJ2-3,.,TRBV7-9,CASSLLVADTDTQYF,TGTGCCAGCAGCTTGTTGGTAGCGGACACAGATACGCAGTATTTT
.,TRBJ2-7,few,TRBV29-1,CSVGGGEQYF,TGCAGCGTGGGTGGGGGCGAGCAGTACTTC
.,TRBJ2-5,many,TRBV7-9,CASSLEVETQYF,TGCGCCAGCAGCTTGGAGGTTGAGACCCAGTACTTC
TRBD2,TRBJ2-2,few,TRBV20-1,CSARDLGLAGRIGELFF,TGCAGTGCTAGAGACCTAGGACTAGCGGGAAGAATCGGGGAGCTGTTTTTT
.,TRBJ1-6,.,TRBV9,CASSGPFSPLHF,TGTGCCAGCAGCGGCCCATTTTCACCCCTCCACTTT
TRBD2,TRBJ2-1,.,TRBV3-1,CASSQMASGSYEQFF,TGTGCCAGCAGCCAGATGGCTAGCGGGAGTTATGAGCAGTTCTTC
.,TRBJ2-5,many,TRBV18,CASSPPERGETQYF,TGTGCCAGCTCACCACCGGAGAGGGGCGAGACCCAGTACTTC
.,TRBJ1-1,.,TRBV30,CAWSVLAGLGENTEAFF,TGTGCCTGGAGTGTACTAGCAGGGCTGGGAGAAAACACTGAGGCCTTCTTT
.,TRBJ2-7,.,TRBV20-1,CSARDKRAPYEQYF,TGCAGTGCTAGAGATAAGCGGGCCCCCTACGAGCAGTACTTC
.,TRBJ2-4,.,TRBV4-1,CASSPIKREGIQYF,TGCGCCAGCAGCCCCATCAAGAGGGAAGGCATTCAGTACTTC
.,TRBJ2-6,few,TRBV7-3,CASRSQGTNVLTF,TGTGCCAGCAGGTCCCAGGGAACCAACGTCCTGACTTTC
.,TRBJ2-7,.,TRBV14,CASSQRVKGFLEQYF,TGTGCCAGCAGCCAGCGGGTGAAGGGGTTCCTCGAGCAGTACTTC
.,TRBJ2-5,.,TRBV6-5,CASSSPTETQYF,TGTGCCAGCAGTTCACCAACAGAGACCCAGTACTTC
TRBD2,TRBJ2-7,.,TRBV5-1,CASSPSGANYEQYF,TGCGCCAGCAGCCCTAGCGGGGCCAACTACGAGCAGTACTTC
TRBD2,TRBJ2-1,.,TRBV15,CATKGLAEVPGNEQFF,TGTGCCACCAAGGGACTAGCGGAGGTTCCGGGCAATGAGCAGTTCTTC
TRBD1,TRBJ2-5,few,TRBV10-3,CAISSGTGYIETQYF,TGTGCCATCAGCTCCGGGACAGGGTATATTGAGACCCAGTACTTC
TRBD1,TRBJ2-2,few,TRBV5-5,CASSLSQGGLFF,TGTGCCAGCAGCTTGTCACAGGGGGGGCTGTTTTTT
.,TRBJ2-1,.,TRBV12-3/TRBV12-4,CASSFWGHEQFF,TGTGCCAGCAGTTTCTGGGGTCATGAGCAGTTCTTC
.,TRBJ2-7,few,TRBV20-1,CSGSSYEQYF,TGCAGTGGTTCTTCCTACGAGCAGTACTTC
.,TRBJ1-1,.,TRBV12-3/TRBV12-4,CASSLQGWGTEAFF,TGTGCCAGCAGTTTACAGGGTTGGGGGACTGAAGCTTTCTTT
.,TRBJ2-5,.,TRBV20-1,CSASRQVQETQYF,TGCAGTGCTAGTCGGCAAGTTCAAGAGACCCAGTACTTC
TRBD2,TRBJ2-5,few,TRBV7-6,CASSLGLAGAGETQYF,TGTGCCAGCAGCTTAGGGCTAGCGGGAGCCGGTGAGACCCAGTACTTC
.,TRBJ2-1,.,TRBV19,CASSPGSRLLYNEQFF,TGTGCCAGTAGTCCCGGGTCCAGACTACTATACAATGAGCAGTTCTTC
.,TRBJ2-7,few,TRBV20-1,CSARALRAQPYEQYF,TGCAGTGCTAGAGCGCTCAGGGCACAGCCTTACGAGCAGTACTTC
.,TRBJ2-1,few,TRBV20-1,CSARGPSSYNEQFF,TGCAGTGCTAGGGGTCCAAGCTCCTACAATGAGCAGTTCTTC
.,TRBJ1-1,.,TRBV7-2,CASSPGSPEAFF,TGTGCCAGCAGCCCCGGGTCGCCTGAAGCTTTCTTT
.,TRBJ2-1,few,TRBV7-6,CASSGADSYNEQFF,TGTGCCAGCAGCGGCGCGGACTCCTACAATGAGCAGTTCTTC
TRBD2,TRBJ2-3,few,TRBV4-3,CASSQDRAGGPTDTQYF,TGCGCCAGCAGCCAAGATAGGGCGGGAGGGCCAACAGATACGCAGTATTTT
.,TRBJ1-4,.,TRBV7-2,CASRPHINEKLFF,TGTGCCAGCAGACCACATATTAATGAAAAACTGTTTTTT
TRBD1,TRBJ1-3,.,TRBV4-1,CASRKTGGSGNTIYF,TGCGCCAGCAGGAAAACAGGGGGCTCTGGAAACACCATATATTTT
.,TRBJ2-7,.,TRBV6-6,CASSKTRGYEQYF,TGTGCCAGCAGTAAGACTAGGGGGTACGAGCAGTACTTC
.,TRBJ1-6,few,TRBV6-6,CASSYSRGGSPLHF,TGTGCCAGCAGTTACTCACGGGGGGGTTCACCCCTCCACTTT
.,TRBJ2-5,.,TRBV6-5,CAGSYDQETQYF,TGTGCCGGCAGTTACGACCAGGAGACCCAGTACTTC
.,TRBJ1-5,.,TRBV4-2,CASSGQLSNQPQHF,TGTGCCAGCAGCGGGCAGCTTAGCAATCAGCCCCAGCATTTT
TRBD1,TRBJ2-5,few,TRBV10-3,CAIGETGREETQYF,TGTGCCATCGGAGAGACAGGGCGGGAAGAGACCCAGTACTTC
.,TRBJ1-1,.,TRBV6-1,CASSPSGRNTEAFF,TGTGCCAGCAGTCCTTCGGGTCGGAACACTGAAGCTTTCTTT
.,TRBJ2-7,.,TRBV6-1,CASSPTRTRETGEQYF,TGTGCCAGCAGCCCCACCAGGACCAGGGAGACGGGCGAGCAGTACTTC
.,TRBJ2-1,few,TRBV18,CASSPGSVGEQFF,TGTGCCAGCTCACCAGGTTCTGTTGGTGAGCAGTTCTTC
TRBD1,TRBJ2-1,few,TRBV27,CASRAEGQDYNEQFF,TGTGCCAGCAGGGCCGAGGGACAGGACTACAATGAGCAGTTCTTC
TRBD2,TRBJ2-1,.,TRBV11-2,CASSAGTSGQETQFF,TGTGCCAGCAGCGCCGGGACTAGCGGGCAAGAGACCCAGTTCTTC